This entry features one TCR beta chain sequence. Its target is not known. Measured with immunoSEQ multiplex PCR; TCRdb has only the in-frame clones, and not every one. Of some 130,000 clones in the sample, 90% are singletons; the top ten hold 1.5% to 2%. Germline-derived CDR1 and CDR2 are MNHEY and SMNVEV (reference sequence). The CDR3 consists of 12 residues. V dropped 4 bases and J dropped 6 bases, with 10 bases sitting between them. The sample originates from a study of T cell responses to AZD1222 COVID-19 vaccine. Study background: The study pooled second doses at about 4 or about 12 weeks. Study-wide results and caveats: Clonal diversity was possibly underestimated; the donors were predominantly white British and more often female. Seropositive at baseline were only a handful of AZD1222 recipients. After two AZD1222 doses, spike-specific TCR breadth and depth rose versus day 0.

The sequence derives from an adult in good health. The sequences come from peripheral blood, collected on day 0 of AZD1222 vaccination. The chain links TRBV27 to TRBJ2-7; weak D call: TRBD1 (6 bases). The CDR3 is CASSSRGGEQYF. The DNA of the CDR3 is TGTGCCAGCAGTTCCAGGGGTGGCGAGCAGTACTTC.